The rows below give T cell receptor beta chains drawn from one sample of a study of blood T cell repertoires in COVID-19. The data were produced by immunoSEQ multiplex PCR, yet TCRdb's version contains in-frame clones alone and is incomplete. Among about 330,000 clones listed, roughly 89% were seen once. The sequenced sample was peripheral blood. The receptors stem from a man aged 25 to 40 with COVID-19, enrolled during active disease. Each CDR3 is given with its conserved first and last residue. A D gene is named only where the DNA matches it firmly. Size is stated for part of the rows, as once, few or many counts, or as a class when the clone is expanded.

d_call j_call clone_size v_call cdr3_nt cdr3_aa
TRBD1 TRBJ2-2 . TRBV29-1 TGCAGCGCCTACCGGGACAGGGCCACCGGGGAGCTGTTTTTT CSAYRDRATGELFF
. TRBJ1-1 . TRBV7-9 TGTGCCAGCAGCTTTGTCAGGGATCGGACTGAAGCTTTCTTT CASSFVRDRTEAFF
TRBD1 TRBJ1-4 . TRBV5-8 TGTGCCAGCAGCCTGACGGGACAGGGGCCAACCTTGGGGGAAAAACTGTTTTTT CASSLTGQGPTLGEKLFF
TRBD1 TRBJ2-7 . TRBV7-8 TGTGCCAGCAGCTTAGCGACAGGGACGTTCCACGAGCAGTACTTC CASSLATGTFHEQYF
. TRBJ2-7 . TRBV9 TGTGCCAGCAGCGTAGGTGGAGGACCCCGAGAGCAGTACTTC CASSVGGGPREQYF
. TRBJ2-1 . TRBV7-9 TGTGCCAGCAGCTACCCCTCGCAGGTCCAGCGGAACAATGAGCAGTTCTTC CASSYPSQVQRNNEQFF
TRBD2 TRBJ2-2 . TRBV7-2 TGTGCCAGCAGCCCTTGGACTAGCGGGGGTACCGGGGAGCTGTTTTTT CASSPWTSGGTGELFF
. TRBJ1-1 . TRBV24-1 TGTGCCACCAGGTTCGGAGGGGACACTGAAGCTTTCTTT CATRFGGDTEAFF
TRBD1 TRBJ1-2 . TRBV6-5 TGTGCCAGCAGTCCCGGGACAGGGTATCTTGGCTACACCTTC CASSPGTGYLGYTF
. TRBJ2-1 . TRBV7-2 TGTGCCAGCAGTTTTCACGCTAAGTCGCAGTTCTTC CASSFHAKSQFF
TRBD1 TRBJ2-1 . TRBV4-3 TGCGCCAGCAGCCTCCCCGCGGGACAGGTTCACTCCTACAATGAGCAGTTCTTC CASSLPAGQVHSYNEQFF
. TRBJ1-1 . TRBV6-1 TGTGCCAGCAGTGAAAGGTACAGAGTTGAAGCTTTCTTT CASSERYRVEAFF
TRBD1 TRBJ2-7 . TRBV5-6 TGTGCCAGCAGCCACAGGGGGCTGGGGGAGCAGTACTTC CASSHRGLGEQYF
TRBD1 TRBJ1-2 . TRBV6-5 TGTGCCAGCAGTACACAGGGGGCGGTTAACTATGGCTACACCTTC CASSTQGAVNYGYTF
. TRBJ2-1 . TRBV28 TGTGCCAGCAGTTCGCCCGGGGTTAGCGGCTCCTACAATGAGCAGTTCTTC CASSSPGVSGSYNEQFF
. TRBJ1-1 . TRBV5-5 TGTGCCAGCAACATAAACGACTGGACTGAAGCTTTCTTT CASNINDWTEAFF
TRBD2 TRBJ2-1 . TRBV4-1 TGCGCCAGCAGCCAAGAACTAGCGGCCTACAATGAGCAGTTCTTC CASSQELAAYNEQFF
TRBD1 TRBJ1-4 . TRBV28 TGTGCCAGCAGTTTTACGCAGGGGGGTGAAAAACTGTTTTTT CASSFTQGGEKLFF
. TRBJ1-6 . TRBV5-4 TGTGCCAGCAGCTTGTCGACAGGCGTGAGCTCCTATAATTCACCCCTCCACTTT CASSLSTGVSSYNSPLHF
. TRBJ1-1 . TRBV20-1 TGCAGTGCTAGTTGGCAGAACACTGAAGCTTTCTTT CSASWQNTEAFF
TRBD1 TRBJ1-3 . TRBV5-6 TGTGCCAGCAGCTTGGTCCCTGGACAGGGGGCTGGAAACACCATATATTTT CASSLVPGQGAGNTIYF
. TRBJ1-1 once TRBV28 TGTGCCAGCAGTTTAGCAGGGGTGAGGGCTTTCTTT CASSLAGVRAFF
. TRBJ1-1 . TRBV6-5 TGTGCCAGCAGTCCCTCTAATCTGAACACTGAAGCTTTCTTT CASSPSNLNTEAFF
TRBD2 TRBJ2-7 . TRBV6-2/TRBV6-3 TGTGCCAGCACCCCAGCGGGAGGGCGAGGCGAGCAGTACTTC CASTPAGGRGEQYF
. TRBJ1-2 . TRBV7-2 TGTGCCAGCAGCTCCAGCTATGGCTACACCTTC CASSSSYGYTF
TRBD2 TRBJ2-2 . TRBV11-3 TGTGCCAGCAGGGGGACTAGCGGAGCGAACACCGGGGAGCTGTTTTTT CASRGTSGANTGELFF
. TRBJ2-7 . TRBV7-9 TGTGCCAGCAGCTTAGTTTCACAGGGACACGAGCAGTACTTC CASSLVSQGHEQYF
TRBD1 TRBJ1-2 . TRBV5-1 TGCGCCAGCAGCGTAACTCCGGGACAGGGACGGGGCTACACCTTC CASSVTPGQGRGYTF
TRBD1 TRBJ2-7 once TRBV29-1 TGCAGCGTTGGGACAGGGGACCCGAGGAACGAGCAGTACTTC CSVGTGDPRNEQYF
. TRBJ2-3 . TRBV5-1 TGCGCCAGCAGCTTGGCGGGACACGCGAGCACAGATACGCAGTATTTT CASSLAGHASTDTQYF
. TRBJ1-5 few TRBV4-3 TGCGCCAGCAGCCAAGAAAGGACAAATCAGCCCCAGCATTTT CASSQERTNQPQHF
TRBD1 TRBJ2-1 . TRBV9 TGTGCCAGCAGCGATCTCCGGGACAGGTTTTACAATGAGCAGTTCTTC CASSDLRDRFYNEQFF
TRBD1 TRBJ1-2 . TRBV6-5 TGTGCCAGCAACCAATTACAGGGGGCTAACTATGGCTACACCTTC CASNQLQGANYGYTF
. TRBJ2-3 . TRBV5-1 TGCGCCAGCAGCTCCACTAGCACCGATACGCAGTATTTT CASSSTSTDTQYF
TRBD2 TRBJ2-5 . TRBV28 TGTGCCAGCATCCCGGGTGGGCGGGAGCTAAAGACCCAGTACTTC CASIPGGRELKTQYF
. TRBJ1-2 . TRBV6-1 TGTGCCAGCAGTGGAACCGGGAGGCTCCTTGGCAGGGGCTATGGCTACACCTTC CASSGTGRLLGRGYGYTF
TRBD2 TRBJ2-7 once TRBV15 TGTGCCACCAGCAGAGATCTCCTGGCAGGGACTAAAACCTACGAGCAGTACTTC CATSRDLLAGTKTYEQYF
. TRBJ1-1 . TRBV6-5 TGTGCCAGCAGTTACTTAGGGGACACTGAAGCTTTCTTT CASSYLGDTEAFF
TRBD1 TRBJ2-5 . TRBV27 TGTGCCAGCAGTTTATTGGACAGGGGAGAGACCCAGTACTTC CASSLLDRGETQYF
TRBD1 TRBJ2-1 . TRBV4-3 TGCGCCAGCAGCCAAGATCTCGGGCAGGGGGCCTACAATGAGCAGTTCTTC CASSQDLGQGAYNEQFF
. TRBJ1-4 . TRBV18 TGTGCCAGCTCACCTTACGCCGGGAATAATGAAAAACTGTTTTTT CASSPYAGNNEKLFF
. TRBJ2-3 . TRBV3-1/TRBV3-2 TGTGCCAGCGGTACAGGGTTGACAGATACGCAGTATTTT CASGTGLTDTQYF
TRBD2 TRBJ2-5 . TRBV24-1 TGTGCCACCGCAACTCGGACTAGCGGGAGTGAGACCCAGTACTTC CATATRTSGSETQYF
TRBD2 TRBJ2-1 . TRBV14 TGTGCCAGCAGCCAACCTCCGGGACTAGCGGGAGAAGGGCGCAATGAGCAGTTCTTC CASSQPPGLAGEGRNEQFF
. TRBJ2-7 . TRBV6-6 TGTGCCAGCAGTTACCCGGCAGGGGTGAAGTACTTC CASSYPAGVKYF
. TRBJ2-7 . TRBV7-2 TGTGCCAGCAGCTTAGTGTGGGCGGGGTCCTACGAGCAGTACTTC CASSLVWAGSYEQYF
. TRBJ2-3 . TRBV7-2 TGTGCCAGCAGCTTAGGACAGCCCCTCACAGATACGCAGTATTTT CASSLGQPLTDTQYF
TRBD1 TRBJ1-1 . TRBV18 TGTGCCAGCTCACCGACGACAGGGGTGAACACTGAAGCTTTCTTT CASSPTTGVNTEAFF
. TRBJ2-4 . TRBV7-2 TGTGCCAGCAGCTTAGTAGTCTATTCCTCGGGTTCGAGGAACATTCAGTACTTC CASSLVVYSSGSRNIQYF
. TRBJ2-3 few TRBV9 TGTGCCAGCAGCGGGGCTGGGGGGACCGGAACAGATACGCAGTATTTT CASSGAGGTGTDTQYF
. TRBJ2-1 . TRBV18 TGTGCCAGCTCACCGGTGACTACCAATGAGCAGTTCTTC CASSPVTTNEQFF
. TRBJ2-1 . TRBV7-9 TGTGCCAGCAGCTCTAGCCTGGCTTCCTACAATGAGCAGTTCTTC CASSSSLASYNEQFF
TRBD1 TRBJ1-2 once TRBV4-2 TGTGCCAGCAGCCAATTAACACAGGGGGCTGGCTATGGCTACACCTTC CASSQLTQGAGYGYTF
. TRBJ1-2 . TRBV18 TGTGCCAGCTCACCGAGCACGTCCGGTGGCTATGGCTACACCTTC CASSPSTSGGYGYTF
. TRBJ2-1 . TRBV15 TGTGCCACCAGCAGAGATAGGGCGGGATGGTTCAATGAGCAGTTCTTC CATSRDRAGWFNEQFF
TRBD2 TRBJ2-5 . TRBV9 TGTGCCAGCAGCGTAGGGGGAGGCGGGAGCTTGACCCAGTACTTC CASSVGGGGSLTQYF
. TRBJ1-5 . TRBV7-2 TGTGCCAGCAGCTTTAGGCGGGGAGTTGGGCAGCCCCAGCATTTT CASSFRRGVGQPQHF
. TRBJ2-2 . TRBV28 TGTGCCAGCAGTCTACGGGGGGCGGGGAACACCGGGGAGCTGTTTTTT CASSLRGAGNTGELFF
TRBD1 TRBJ1-2 . TRBV7-3 TGTGCCAGCAGCCCGGGACAGGGAGACTATGGCTACACCTTC CASSPGQGDYGYTF